The source of this TCR beta chain is a study of T cell changes during pregnancy in multiple sclerosis. Repertoires were generated with immunoSEQ multiplex PCR, while TCRdb's copy carries only in-frame clones and drops some. The sample has tens of thousands of clones, 75% to 90% seen once. CDR1 and CDR2 from the germline V gene are GTSNPN and SVGIG (reference sequence). CDR3 size: 14 residues. The J segment lost 8 bases and the V segment lost 4 bases, leaving 12 bases of the junction unmatched. Sequenced here: peripheral blood, sampled before pregnancy. The genes are TRBV30 and TRBJ1-2, with TRBD1 identical over 8 bases. This sequence originates from a female donor with multiple sclerosis, enrolled in a pregnancy study. The CDR3 nucleotides read TGTGCCTGGATAAGACAGGGGATACTATGGGGCTACACCTTC. Translation gives CAWIRQGILWGYTF. The variable domain in full, completed from reference TRBV30 and TRBJ1-2, reads SQTIHQWPATLVQPVGSPLSLECTVEGTSNPNLYWYRQAAGRGLQLLFYSVGIGQISSEVPQNLSASRPQDRQFILSSKKLLLSDSGFYLCAWIRQGILWGYTFGSGTRLTVV.